This T cell receptor (beta chain) was identified in a study of regulatory T cells in long-lasting Graves disease. Whole-study results and caveats: Persistent-disease Graves' patients showed less TCR diversity than new cases.

Time point: newly diagnosed GD, antithyroid drugs for less than 3 months. The TCR library used RNA extracted from PBMCs. Through Arm-PCR of CDR3 regions and iRepertoire HTBI primers, TCR beta libraries were built. Using its own MiXCR run on the multiplex PCR reads, TCRdb lists one record per CDR3 protein. This table has about 620,000 distinct CDR3 sequences, roughly 15% appearing once. Concerning this clonotype: What it binds is unknown.

This sample also appeared in a second study, on T cells in Graves' hyperthyroidism and ophthalmopathy.

This specimen was peripheral blood mononuclear cells (PBMCs), taken at new diagnosis, from a patient treated with antithyroid drugs. The TCR originated in a woman in her thirties with Graves disease.

The CDR3 region has the DNA TGTGCCAGCAGCATAAGGACAGGGTCTTCAGATACGCAGTATTTT. It encodes CASSIRTGSSDTQYF. V usage is TRBV5-6 and J usage is TRBJ2-3; 8 nucleotides match TRBD1. The CDR3 spans 15 residues. With V trimmed by 4 bases and J by 4 bases, 8 bases remained unmatched. Germline V lookup: CDR1 SGHDT, CDR2 YYEEEE.